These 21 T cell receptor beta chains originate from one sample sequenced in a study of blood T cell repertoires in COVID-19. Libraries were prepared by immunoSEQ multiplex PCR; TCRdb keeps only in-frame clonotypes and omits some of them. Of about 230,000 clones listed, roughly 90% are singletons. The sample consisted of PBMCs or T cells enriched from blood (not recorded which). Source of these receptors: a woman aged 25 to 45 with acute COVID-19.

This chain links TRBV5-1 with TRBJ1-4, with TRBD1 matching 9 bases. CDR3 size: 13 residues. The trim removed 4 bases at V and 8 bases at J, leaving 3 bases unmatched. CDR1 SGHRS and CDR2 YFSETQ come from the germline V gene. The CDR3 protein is CASSLDRGEKLFF. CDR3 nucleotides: TGCGCCAGCAGCCTCGACAGGGGGGAAAAACTGTTTTTT.

The CDR3 coding sequence is TGTGCCAGCAGCAGACCGGGACAGCCCAATCAGCCCCAGCATTTT. This encodes CASSRPGQPNQPQHF. V gene TRBV21-1 combines with J gene TRBJ1-5; TRBD1, as called in the table, went unchecked against the DNA. TRBV21-1 corresponds to a pseudogene. The CDR3 runs 15 residues.

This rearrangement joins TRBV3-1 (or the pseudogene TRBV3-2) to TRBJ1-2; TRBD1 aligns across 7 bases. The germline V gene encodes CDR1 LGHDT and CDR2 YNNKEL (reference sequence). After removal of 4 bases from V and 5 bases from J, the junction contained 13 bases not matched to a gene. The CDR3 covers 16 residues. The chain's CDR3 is CASSLGGTDREYGYTF. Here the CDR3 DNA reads TGTGCCAGCAGCCTAGGAGGGACAGACCGAGAATATGGCTACACCTTC.

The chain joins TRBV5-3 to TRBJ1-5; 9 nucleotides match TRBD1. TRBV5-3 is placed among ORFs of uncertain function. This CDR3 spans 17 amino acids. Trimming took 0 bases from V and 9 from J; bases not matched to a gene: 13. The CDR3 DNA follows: TGTGCCAGAAGCTTGGTAGCACGGACAGGGGCAGCGTGGCCCCAGCATTTT. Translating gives CARSLVARTGAAWPQHF.

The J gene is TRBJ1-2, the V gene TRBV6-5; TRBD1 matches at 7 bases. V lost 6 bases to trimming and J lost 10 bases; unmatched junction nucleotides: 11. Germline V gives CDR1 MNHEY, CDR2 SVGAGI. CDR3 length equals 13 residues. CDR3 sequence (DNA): TGTGCCAGCAGAGCGCCGGGACAGCCATACTACACCTTC. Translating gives CASRAPGQPYYTF.

In DNA, the CDR3 is TGTGCCAGTAGTATAGCGGGGTGGATGCCCTACAATGAGCAGTTCTTC. It codes for CASSIAGWMPYNEQFF. The chain couples TRBV19 to TRBJ2-1, with D perhaps matching TRBD2 (5 bases). CDR3 size: 16 residues. The V end lost 1 base, the J end lost 2 bases, and 12 bases lay between the germline ends. Germline CDR1 LNHDA, CDR2 SQIVND (reference sequence).

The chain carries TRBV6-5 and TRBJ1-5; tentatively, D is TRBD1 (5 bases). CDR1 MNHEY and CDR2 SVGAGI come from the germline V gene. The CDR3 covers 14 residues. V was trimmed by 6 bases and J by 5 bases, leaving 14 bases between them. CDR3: CASRPDSSDQPQHF. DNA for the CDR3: TGTGCCAGCAGGCCCGACAGTTCGGATCAGCCCCAGCATTTT.

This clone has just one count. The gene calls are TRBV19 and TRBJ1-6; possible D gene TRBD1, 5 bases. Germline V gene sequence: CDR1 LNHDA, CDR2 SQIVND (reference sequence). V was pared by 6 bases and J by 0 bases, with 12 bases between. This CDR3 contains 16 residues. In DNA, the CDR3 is TGTGCCAGTAGCATGGGGCTGAGCTCCTATAATTCACCCCTCCACTTT. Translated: CASSMGLSSYNSPLHF.

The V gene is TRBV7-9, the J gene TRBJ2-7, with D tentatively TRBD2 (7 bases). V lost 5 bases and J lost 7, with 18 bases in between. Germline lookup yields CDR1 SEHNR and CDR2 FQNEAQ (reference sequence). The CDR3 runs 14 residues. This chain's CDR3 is CASSPRGGVSEQYF. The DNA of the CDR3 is TGTGCCAGCAGCCCAAGAGGGGGGGTGAGTGAGCAGTACTTC.

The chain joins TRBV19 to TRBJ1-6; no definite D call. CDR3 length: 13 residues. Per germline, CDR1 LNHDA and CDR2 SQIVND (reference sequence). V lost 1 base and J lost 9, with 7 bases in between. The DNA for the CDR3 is TGTGCCAGTAGTATAGTAGAGGGTTCACCCCTCCACTTT. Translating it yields CASSIVEGSPLHF.

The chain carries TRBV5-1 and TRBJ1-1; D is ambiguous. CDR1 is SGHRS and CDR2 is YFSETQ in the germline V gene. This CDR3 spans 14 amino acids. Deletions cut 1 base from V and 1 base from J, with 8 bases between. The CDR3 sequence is CASSLRGENTEAFF. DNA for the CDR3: TGCGCCAGCAGCTTGCGGGGAGAGAACACTGAAGCTTTCTTT.

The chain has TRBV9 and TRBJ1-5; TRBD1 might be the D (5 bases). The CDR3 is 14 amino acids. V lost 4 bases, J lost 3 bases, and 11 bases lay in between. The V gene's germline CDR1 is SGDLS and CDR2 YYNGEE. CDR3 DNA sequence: TGTGCCAGCAGCCCGATAGGGGTCAATCAGCCCCAGCATTTT. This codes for CASSPIGVNQPQHF.

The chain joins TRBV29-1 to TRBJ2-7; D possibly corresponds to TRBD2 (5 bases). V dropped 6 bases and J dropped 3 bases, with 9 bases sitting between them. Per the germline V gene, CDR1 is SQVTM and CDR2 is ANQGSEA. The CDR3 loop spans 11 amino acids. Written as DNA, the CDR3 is TGCAGCGTCACCGACTACTACGAGCAGTACTTC. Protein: CSVTDYYEQYF.

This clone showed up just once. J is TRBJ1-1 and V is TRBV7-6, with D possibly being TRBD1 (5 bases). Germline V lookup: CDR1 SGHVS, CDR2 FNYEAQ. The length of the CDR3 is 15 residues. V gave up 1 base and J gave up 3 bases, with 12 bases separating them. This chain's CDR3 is CASSLGSGPYTEAFF. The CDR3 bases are TGTGCCAGCAGCTTAGGATCAGGGCCTTACACTGAAGCTTTCTTT. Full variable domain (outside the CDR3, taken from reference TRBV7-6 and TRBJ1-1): GAGVSQSPRYKVTKRGQDVALRCDPISGHVSLYWYRQALGQGPEFLTYFNYEAQQDKSGLPNDRFSAERPEGSISTLTIQRTEQRDSAMYRCASSLGSGPYTEAFFGQGTRLTVV.

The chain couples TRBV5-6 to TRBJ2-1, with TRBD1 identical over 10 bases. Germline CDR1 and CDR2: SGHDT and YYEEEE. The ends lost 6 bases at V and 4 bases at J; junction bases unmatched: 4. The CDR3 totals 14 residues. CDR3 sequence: CASIPGQGYNEQFF. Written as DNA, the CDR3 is TGTGCCAGCATCCCGGGACAGGGGTACAATGAGCAGTTCTTC.

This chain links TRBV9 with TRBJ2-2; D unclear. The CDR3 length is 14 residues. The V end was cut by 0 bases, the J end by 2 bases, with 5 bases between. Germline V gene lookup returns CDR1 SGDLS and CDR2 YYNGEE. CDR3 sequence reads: CASSVVLNTGELFF. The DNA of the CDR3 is TGTGCCAGCAGCGTAGTACTCAACACCGGGGAGCTGTTTTTT.

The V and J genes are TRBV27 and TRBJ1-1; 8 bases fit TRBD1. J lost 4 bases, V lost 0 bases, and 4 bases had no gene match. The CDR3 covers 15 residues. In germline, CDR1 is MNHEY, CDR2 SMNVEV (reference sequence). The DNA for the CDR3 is TGTGCCAGCAGTTTATCGGTAACAGGGGGCACTGAAGCTTTCTTT. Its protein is CASSLSVTGGTEAFF.

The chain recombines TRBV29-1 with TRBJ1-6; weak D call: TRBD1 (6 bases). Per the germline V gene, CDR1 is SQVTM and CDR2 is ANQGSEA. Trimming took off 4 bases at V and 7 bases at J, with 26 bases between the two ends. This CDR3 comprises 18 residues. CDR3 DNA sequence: TGCAGCGTTGTGGGGTCACGACAGGCTCTATTCCAAAATTCACCCCTCCACTTT. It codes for CSVVGSRQALFQNSPLHF. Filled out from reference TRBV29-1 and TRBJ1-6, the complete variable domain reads SAVISQKPSRDICQRGTSLTIQCQVDSQVTMMFWYRQQPGQSLTLIATANQGSEATYESGFVIDKFPISRPNLTFSTLTVSNMSPEDSSIYLCSVVGSRQALFQNSPLHFGNGTRLTVT.

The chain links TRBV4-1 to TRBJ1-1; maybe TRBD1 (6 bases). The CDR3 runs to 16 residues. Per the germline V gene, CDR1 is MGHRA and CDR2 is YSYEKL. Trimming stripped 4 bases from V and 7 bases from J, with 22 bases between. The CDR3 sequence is CASSLSSTGFLIEAFF. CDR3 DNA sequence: TGCGCCAGCAGCCTTTCTTCCACAGGGTTCTTAATTGAAGCTTTCTTT.

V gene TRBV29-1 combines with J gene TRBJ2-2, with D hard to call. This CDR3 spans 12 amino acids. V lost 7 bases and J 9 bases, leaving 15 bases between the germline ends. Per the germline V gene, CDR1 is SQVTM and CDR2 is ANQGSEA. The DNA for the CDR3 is TGCAGCGGATACTCGGGTCAGCGGGAGCTGTTTTTT. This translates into CSGYSGQRELFF.

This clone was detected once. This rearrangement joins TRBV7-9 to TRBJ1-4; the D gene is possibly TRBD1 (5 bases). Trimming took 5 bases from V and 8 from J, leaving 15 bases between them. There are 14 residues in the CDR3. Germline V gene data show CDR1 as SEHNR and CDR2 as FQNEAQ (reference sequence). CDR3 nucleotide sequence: TGTGCCAGCAGCCGCGGGACCCGGGACGAAAAACTGTTTTTT. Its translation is CASSRGTRDEKLFF.